This is a list of T cell receptor beta chains from one sample in a study of technical replicates of blood from a handful of donors. Clones were sequenced by immunoSEQ multiplex PCR, and TCRdb holds only the in-frame ones, with some missing. The sample contains tens of thousands of clones, under 98% of which appear only once. The sequenced sample consisted of T cells isolated from PBMCs. The receptors originated from a human donor in good health. Both conserved end residues are part of each CDR3. A D gene is named only where the DNA matches it firmly. The size field is filled for only some rows; it gives once, few, many or a size class.

v_gene,j_gene,len,abundance,d_gene,CDR3nt,CDR3aa
TRBV2,TRBJ1-2,14,.,.,TGTGCCAGCAGTGAAGCGGTCAGGGAGGATGGCTACACCTTC,CASSEAVREDGYTF
TRBV7-3,TRBJ2-3,16,once,TRBD2,TGTGCCAGCAGCCCAGTAGCGGGAGCTGGTACAGATACGCAGTATTTT,CASSPVAGAGTDTQYF
TRBV11-3,TRBJ2-3,15,.,TRBD2,TGTGCCAGCAGCCCTAGCGGGAGGAGCACAGATACGCAGTATTTT,CASSPSGRSTDTQYF
TRBV28,TRBJ1-3,15,once,.,TGTGCCAGCAGTTTTTCCCACAGGTCTGGAAACACCATATATTTT,CASSFSHRSGNTIYF
TRBV13,TRBJ2-7,16,.,TRBD2,TGTGCCAGCAGCTATCACATTGGACTAGCCAGGGACGAGCAGTACTTC,CASSYHIGLARDEQYF
TRBV6-1,TRBJ1-3,16,.,.,TGTGCCAGCAATGACAATACAGGGATTGCTGGAAACACCATATATTTT,CASNDNTGIAGNTIYF
TRBV19,TRBJ1-4,14,once,.,TGTGCCAGTAGTATGGACAGCTTAAATGAAAAACTGTTTTTT,CASSMDSLNEKLFF
TRBV4-1,TRBJ1-3,19,.,.,TGCGCCAGCAGCCACAGACAGTCTCTCGGGCCCTACTCTGGAAACACCATATATTTT,CASSHRQSLGPYSGNTIYF
TRBV6-5,TRBJ1-1,15,.,.,TGTGCCAGCAGAACCGGACAGCTCGAGAACACTGAAGCTTTCTTT,CASRTGQLENTEAFF
TRBV4-3,TRBJ2-1,15,.,TRBD2,TGCGCCAGCAGCCAAGACGGGACTATAGCCAATGAGCAGTTCTTC,CASSQDGTIANEQFF
TRBV28,TRBJ2-5,12,.,.,TGTGCCAGCAGTCTAACCCAAGAGACCCAGTACTTC,CASSLTQETQYF
TRBV23-1,TRBJ2-7,17,.,TRBD1,TGCGCCAGCAGTCCCTGGGTTAGGGACAGGGGGCCCTACGAGCAGTACTTC,CASSPWVRDRGPYEQYF
TRBV5-1,TRBJ2-3,14,.,.,TGCGCCAGCAGCAGCGGGCCGGATAGAGATACGCAGTATTTT,CASSSGPDRDTQYF
TRBV19,TRBJ2-3,16,once,TRBD1,TGTGCCAGTAGTATCTGGACAGGCCCTAGCACAGATACGCAGTATTTT,CASSIWTGPSTDTQYF